This TCR beta chain was identified during a study of control samples from healthy donors and cancer patients. Only in-frame clones appear in the TCRdb table, and some are missing; sequencing was by immunoSEQ multiplex PCR. The repertoire holds some 120,000 clones, 85% to 95% seen once, with less than 4% in the top ten. This sequence was found in a man younger than 40 in good health. Sequencing was performed on blood.

CDR3 nucleotide sequence: TGTGCCAGCAGTTTTGCCCGGGAGGTGAACACTGAAGCTTTCTTT. This gives the protein CASSFAREVNTEAFF. The chain recombines TRBV6-2 or TRBV6-3 with TRBJ1-1; D is undetermined. V was pared by 4 bases and J by 0 bases, with 12 bases between. The V gene's germline CDR1 is MNHEY and CDR2 SVGEGT. The CDR3 totals 15 residues.